These 12 T cell receptor beta chains were sequenced from one sample in a study of T cell changes during pregnancy in multiple sclerosis. The assay was immunoSEQ multiplex PCR, and TCRdb's table has in-frame clones only and misses some. The sample contains tens of thousands of clones, approximately 90% of which appear only once. The sample consisted of peripheral blood, taken after pregnancy. The source is a female donor with multiple sclerosis, enrolled in a pregnancy study.

The chain has TRBV5-1 and TRBJ2-7; TRBD1 aligns across 10 bases. This CDR3 has 16 amino acids. CDR1 is SGHRS, CDR2 YFSETQ, per germline. Trimming removed 4 bases from V and 0 bases from J; junction bases left unmatched: 7. In DNA form, the CDR3 reads TGCGCCAGCAGCGCGACAGGGGGCATAGGCTCCTACGAGCAGTACTTC. Translating gives CASSATGGIGSYEQYF.

The chain carries TRBV19 and TRBJ2-1; TRBD2 matches 8 bases. Trimming removed 4 bases from V and 9 bases from J; junction bases left unmatched: 14. The CDR3 runs 16 residues. Germline V CDR1 and CDR2: LNHDA, SQIVND (reference sequence). The CDR3 DNA is TGTGCCAGTAGTAACCGTCCCGGGACTAGTTTCGGTGAGCAGTTCTTC. Translating gives CASSNRPGTSFGEQFF.

The rearrangement uses TRBV7-2 and TRBJ2-3; D possibly corresponds to TRBD2 (6 bases). The germline V and J ends were trimmed by 1 base and 6 bases, with 8 bases remaining between them. Germline V gene lookup returns CDR1 SGHTA and CDR2 FQGNSA. This CDR3 comprises 13 residues. The CDR3 sequence is CASSLGRADTQYF. CDR3 sequence (DNA): TGTGCCAGCAGCTTAGGGAGGGCGGATACGCAGTATTTT.

This sequence joins TRBV4-3 and TRBJ2-6; TRBD2 might be the D (5 bases). Trimming took 0 bases from V and 0 from J, leaving 9 bases between them. Germline V CDR1 and CDR2: LGHNA, YSLEER. The CDR3 is 17 residues long. In DNA, the CDR3 is TGCGCCAGCAGCCAAGATCTGAGGGACTCTGGGGCCAACGTCCTGACTTTC. Translation gives CASSQDLRDSGANVLTF.

This chain links TRBV7-2 with TRBJ2-7, with a weak D call TRBD2 (6 bases). V was cut by 7 bases and J by 2 bases, with 9 bases left in between. The CDR3 runs 12 residues. CDR1 is SGHTA, CDR2 FQGNSA, per germline. The CDR3: CASNPGAYEQYF. The CDR3 DNA sequence: TGTGCCAGCAATCCGGGGGCCTACGAGCAGTACTTC.

This sequence joins TRBV4-2 and TRBJ1-2; unclear D gene. Per the germline V gene, CDR1 is LGHNA and CDR2 is YNFKEQ. Deletions cut 0 bases from V and 3 bases from J, with 8 bases between. This CDR3 comprises 14 residues. CDR3 region: CASSQDRTDYGYTF. The CDR3, as DNA: TGTGCCAGCAGCCAAGATAGAACAGACTATGGCTACACCTTC.

The CDR3 coding sequence is TGTGCCAGCAGCCACCAATATCAGCCCCAGCATTTT. Translation gives CASSHQYQPQHF. The V and J genes are TRBV14 and TRBJ1-5, with D uncertain. The CDR3 loop spans 12 amino acids. Germline-derived CDR1 and CDR2 are SGHDN and FVKESK. The V and J ends lost 3 bases and 5 bases respectively, with 5 bases between them.

The chain has TRBV5-1 and TRBJ1-4; TRBD1 is a possible D gene (6 bases). Trimming left V 4 bases short and J 8 bases short, with 18 bases between. The CDR3 contains 15 residues. CDR1 SGHRS and CDR2 YFSETQ come from the germline V gene. The CDR3 nucleotides are TGCGCCAGCAGCATCTCAGGGGCGCTGCGCGAAAAACTGTTTTTT. It yields the protein CASSISGALREKLFF.

The chain combines TRBV18 with TRBJ2-7, with D tentatively TRBD1 (6 bases). CDR1 is KGHSH, CDR2 LQKENI, per germline. Deletions cut 0 bases from V and 3 bases from J, with 6 bases between. This CDR3 comprises 13 residues. The CDR3: CASSPPGGYEQYF. The DNA for the CDR3 is TGTGCCAGCTCACCACCAGGGGGCTACGAGCAGTACTTC. Full variable domain (outside the CDR3, taken from reference TRBV18 and TRBJ2-7): NAGVMQNPRHLVRRRGQEARLRCSPMKGHSHVYWYRQLPEEGLKFMVYLQKENIIDESGMPKERFSAEFPKEGPSILRIQQVVRGDSAAYFCASSPPGGYEQYFGPGTRLTVT.

The chain couples TRBV19 to TRBJ1-2; possible D gene TRBD1, 6 bases. The V and J ends lost 4 bases and 2 bases respectively, with 8 bases between them. This CDR3 has 13 residues. CDR1 is LNHDA and CDR2 is SQIVND in the germline V gene (reference sequence). CDR3 region: CASSTGENYGYTF. CDR3 sequence (DNA): TGTGCCAGTAGTACAGGGGAGAACTATGGCTACACCTTC. The full variable domain, rest sourced from reference TRBV19 and TRBJ1-2, is DGGITQSPKYLFRKEGQNVTLSCEQNLNHDAMYWYRQDPGQGLRLIYYSQIVNDFQKGDIAEGYSVSREKKESFPLTVTSAQKNPTAFYLCASSTGENYGYTFGSGTRLTVV.

The V call is TRBV5-1, the J call TRBJ2-4; 10 bases map to TRBD2. The CDR3 is 15 residues long. V shed 0 bases and J 5 bases; nucleotides not matched to a gene: 2. CDR1 and CDR2 from the germline V gene are SGHRS and YFSETQ. The CDR3 DNA follows: TGCGCCAGCAGCTTGGTAGCGGGAGGTCAAAACATTCAGTACTTC. It yields the protein CASSLVAGGQNIQYF. Drawing the rest from reference TRBV5-1 and TRBJ2-4, the complete variable domain is KAGVTQTPRYLIKTRGQQVTLSCSPISGHRSVSWYQQTPGQGLQFLFEYFSETQRNKGNFPGRFSGRQFSNSRSEMNVSTLELGDSALYLCASSLVAGGQNIQYFGAGTRLSVL.

This chain links TRBV6-1 with TRBJ2-1, with 10 bases identical to TRBD2. This CDR3 has 15 amino acids. The V segment lost 6 bases and the J segment 7 bases; nucleotides outside the gene matches: 9. Germline lookup yields CDR1 MNHNS and CDR2 SASEGT. The DNA of the CDR3 is TGTGCCAGCAGCGATCTAGCGGGAGTAGCGAATGAGCAGTTCTTC. Protein sequence: CASSDLAGVANEQFF.